The present entry profiles one T cell receptor (beta chain) with its context. Its specificity is unknown. This sample is part of a study of PD-1 blockade in classical Hodgkin lymphoma. No patient escaped relapse after autologous stem cell transplantation, and brentuximab vedotin exposure varied. CDR1 and CDR2 (germline): MNHEY, SVGAGI. The CDR3 consists of 14 residues. J was trimmed by 0 bases and V by 7 bases; bases with no gene match: 5. The study's findings and limits: For complete responders, baseline diversity was comparable to that of newly diagnosed patients.

TCRdb's table, derived via immunoSEQ multiplex PCR, lists solely in-frame clones and lacks some. The sample includes 40,000 to 60,000 clones, approximately 73% of them seen just once. The clonotype originates from a human donor with classical Hodgkin lymphoma. The rearrangement uses TRBV6-5 and TRBJ1-1, with TRBD1 matching over 7 bases. Material: peripheral blood mononuclear cells (PBMCs), obtained before the second cycle of nivolumab. CDR3 region: CASKGDSLNTEAFF. CDR3 DNA sequence: TGTGCCAGCAAGGGGGACAGTCTGAACACTGAAGCTTTCTTT.